These T cell receptor beta chains were read from a single sample in a study of T cell responses to AZD1222 COVID-19 vaccine. The method was immunoSEQ multiplex PCR; TCRdb's version includes in-frame clones alone and lacks a portion of them. The table has under 150,000 clones, roughly nine tenths seen once; the top ten hold 7.2%. The sequences come from peripheral blood, collected on day 0 of AZD1222 vaccination. The source of these receptors is an adult in good health. CDR3s include the opening cysteine and the closing phenylalanine or tryptophan. D genes are given only for firm matches. Expanded clones get a size class; other rows say once, few or many, or leave the size out.

D	size	V	J	CDR3	DNA
TRBD1	.	TRBV3-1/TRBV3-2	TRBJ2-7	CASSRGQGQTTQYF	TGTGCCAGCAGCCGGGGACAGGGCCAGACGACGCAGTACTTC
TRBD1	.	TRBV5-4	TRBJ2-7	CASSLAGTGAYEQYF	TGTGCCAGCAGCTTGGCCGGGACAGGGGCATACGAGCAGTACTTC
.	.	TRBV18	TRBJ1-4	CASSPDSGGEKLFF	TGTGCCAGCTCACCCGACAGCGGGGGTGAAAAACTGTTTTTT
TRBD1	few	TRBV5-1	TRBJ2-5	CASSLEGQPQETQYF	TGCGCCAGCAGCTTGGAGGGACAGCCCCAAGAGACCCAGTACTTC
TRBD1	.	TRBV10-3	TRBJ2-7	CAISGSGGSYEQYF	TGTGCCATCAGTGGCTCAGGGGGCTCCTACGAGCAGTACTTC
.	.	TRBV25-1	TRBJ2-1	CASSAPILEQFF	TGTGCCAGCAGTGCACCCATACTTGAGCAGTTCTTC
.	.	TRBV10-3	TRBJ2-1	CALPKLANNEQFF	TGTGCCCTCCCGAAGTTAGCTAACAATGAGCAGTTCTTC
.	.	TRBV2	TRBJ1-4	CASRPRAPEEKLFF	TGTGCCAGCAGACCCAGGGCCCCTGAAGAAAAACTGTTTTTT
.	.	TRBV28	TRBJ1-5	CASSLWQGGNQPQHF	TGTGCCAGCAGTTTGTGGCAGGGAGGCAATCAGCCCCAGCATTTT
.	.	TRBV9	TRBJ1-1	CASSVGMNTEAFF	TGTGCCAGCAGCGTCGGGATGAACACTGAAGCTTTCTTT
.	.	TRBV2	TRBJ2-7	CASNSRQDEQYF	TGTGCCAGCAATAGTAGACAGGACGAGCAGTACTTC
.	.	TRBV6-1	TRBJ2-7	CASSERYPSYEQYF	TGTGCCAGCAGTGAGCGATACCCCTCCTACGAGCAGTACTTC
TRBD1	once	TRBV6-5	TRBJ2-7	CASSRPGQGHEQYF	TGTGCCAGCAGCCGCCCGGGACAGGGCCACGAGCAGTACTTC
TRBD1	.	TRBV5-6	TRBJ2-3	CASIALQDRGREDTQYF	TGTGCCAGCATCGCACTCCAAGACAGGGGGCGCGAAGATACGCAGTATTTT
.	.	TRBV19	TRBJ1-3	CASIGGSSGNTIYF	TGTGCCAGTATAGGGGGAAGCTCTGGAAACACCATATATTTT
TRBD2	.	TRBV19	TRBJ2-7	CASRSLAGGAYEQYF	TGTGCCAGTAGGAGTCTAGCGGGAGGCGCCTACGAGCAGTACTTC
.	.	TRBV29-1	TRBJ1-3	CSVMGGPSSGNTIYF	TGCAGCGTGATGGGGGGCCCGAGCTCTGGAAACACCATATATTTT
TRBD1	.	TRBV7-8	TRBJ1-1	CASSLSPGTALNTEAFF	TGTGCCAGCAGCCTCAGTCCCGGGACAGCCTTGAACACTGAAGCTTTCTTT
TRBD1	.	TRBV3-1/TRBV3-2	TRBJ2-6	CASRLTGGAGANVLTF	TGTGCCAGCAGGTTGACAGGGGGCGCTGGGGCCAACGTCCTGACTTTC
.	.	TRBV6-1	TRBJ1-3	CASSDREVHTIYF	TGTGCCAGCAGTGACAGGGAGGTACACACCATATATTTT
.	.	TRBV5-1	TRBJ2-6	CASQEMTGSLGANVLTF	TGCGCCAGCCAGGAAATGACGGGATCTCTGGGGGCCAACGTCCTGACTTTC
.	.	TRBV21-1	TRBJ2-5	CASSHYRQVGEYF	TGTGCCAGCAGCCACTATAGACAGGTCGGTGAGTACTTC
.	.	TRBV6-5	TRBJ1-5	CASSEGREGNQPQHF	TGTGCCAGCAGCGAGGGGAGGGAGGGGAATCAGCCCCAGCATTTT
.	.	TRBV18	TRBJ1-1	CASSRDASGDTEAFF	TGTGCCAGCTCACGGGATGCCTCCGGGGACACTGAAGCTTTCTTT
TRBD2	.	TRBV28	TRBJ2-3	CASRLAGVLDTQYF	TGTGCCAGCAGGCTAGCGGGAGTCTTGGATACGCAGTATTTT
.	.	TRBV11-2	TRBJ2-1	CASSLDELVEQFF	TGTGCCAGCAGCTTAGATGAGCTTGTGGAGCAGTTCTTC
.	.	TRBV29-1	TRBJ1-1	CSAQTVNTEAFF	TGCAGCGCCCAGACGGTGAACACTGAAGCTTTCTTT
TRBD1	.	TRBV6-4	TRBJ2-2	CARPARDSRWTGELFF	TGTGCCAGACCAGCCCGGGACAGTCGTTGGACCGGGGAGCTGTTTTTT
.	.	TRBV18	TRBJ1-1	CASSPPHNTEAFF	TGTGCCAGCTCACCACCACACAACACTGAAGCTTTCTTT
TRBD1	.	TRBV28	TRBJ2-7	CASSDRTGLGSEQYF	TGTGCCAGCAGTGACCGGACAGGGTTGGGCTCCGAGCAGTACTTC